Listed here are 18 T cell receptor beta chains from one sample, sequenced in a study of shared clonotypes between healthy human individuals. Terminally differentiated effector memory CD45RA+ cells were excluded from the naive CD8 cells, which were CD45RO-negative and positively selected for CCR7. The protocol was immunoSEQ multiplex PCR, while the TCRdb copy is restricted to in-frame clones and leaves out a portion. The repertoire has around 2,000,000 clones, over 85% of them found once; the top ten carry 0.9% to 1.3%. Sequencing used naive CD8+ T cells sorted from blood. The receptors were gathered from a man younger than 35 in good health.

CDR3 region: CASSVGTAGGGYTF. The CDR3 DNA reads as TGTGCCAGCAGCGTTGGGACAGCGGGGGGTGGCTACACCTTC. V and J are TRBV9 and TRBJ1-2, with 7 bases matching TRBD1. The CDR3 runs to 14 residues. The trim removed 2 bases at V and 7 bases at J, leaving 8 bases unmatched. CDR1 and CDR2 from the germline V gene are SGDLS and YYNGEE.

This chain joins TRBV7-3 and TRBJ2-2, with D unclear. Per the germline V gene, CDR1 is SGHTA and CDR2 is FQGTGA. This CDR3 spans 14 amino acids. V gave up 1 base and J gave up 6 bases, with 9 bases separating them. This CDR3 reads CASSLSLVPGELFF. For the CDR3, the DNA is TGTGCCAGCAGCTTAAGTTTGGTACCCGGGGAGCTGTTTTTT.

Concerning this clone itself: The same CDR3 also results from other DNA sequences found in this sample. The chain has TRBV7-6 and TRBJ2-5, with D uncertain. From germline, CDR1 is SGHVS and CDR2 FNYEAQ. Trimming took 5 bases from V and 3 from J, leaving 10 bases between them. CDR3 length equals 13 residues. This CDR3 is CASSREAEETQYF. The CDR3 region has the DNA TGTGCCAGCAGCCGAGAGGCGGAAGAGACCCAGTACTTC.

The chain is built from TRBV6-1 and TRBJ2-1; 8 positions match TRBD1. The CDR3 contains 14 residues. Germline loops: CDR1 MNHNS, CDR2 SASEGT. The J segment lost 9 bases and the V segment lost 1 base, leaving 5 bases of the junction unmatched. The CDR3 region has the DNA TGTGCCAGCAGTGAAGGGACAGGGTTTAGTGAGCAGTTCTTC. It encodes CASSEGTGFSEQFF.

This clone has only one observation. This sequence joins TRBV7-8 and TRBJ2-3; 9 positions match TRBD2. The CDR3 totals 18 residues. Trimming removed 1 base from V and 0 bases from J; junction bases left unmatched: 8. Germline V gene lookup returns CDR1 SGHVS and CDR2 FQNEAQ. The CDR3 loop reads CASSLGLAGTTSTDTQYF. In DNA form, the CDR3 reads TGTGCCAGCAGCTTAGGCCTAGCGGGGACTACTAGCACAGATACGCAGTATTTT.

This clone is a singleton in its sample. The chain links TRBV30 to TRBJ1-6; no reliable D call. V dropped 2 bases and J dropped 7 bases, with 9 bases sitting between them. Germline V gene lookup returns CDR1 GTSNPN and CDR2 SVGIG (reference sequence). This CDR3 comprises 13 residues. The CDR3 bases are TGTGCCTGGAGTATGGCGGGGAATTCACCCCTCCACTTT. Translation gives CAWSMAGNSPLHF.

The chain couples TRBV7-2 to TRBJ2-7, with 7 bases lining up with TRBD1. Germline-derived CDR1 and CDR2 are SGHTA and FQGNSA. The CDR3 is 17 amino acids. After removal of 11 bases from V and 2 bases from J, the junction contained 21 bases not matched to a gene. The CDR3: CALTPEQRAGGPYEQYF. The DNA for the CDR3 is TGTGCCCTAACGCCGGAACAAAGGGCAGGGGGACCCTACGAGCAGTACTTC. Using reference TRBV7-2 and TRBJ2-7 for the parts outside the CDR3, the full variable domain is GAGVSQSPSNKVTEKGKDVELRCDPISGHTALYWYRQSLGQGLEFLIYFQGNSAPDKSGLPSDRFSAERTGGSVSTLTIQRTQQEDSAVYLCALTPEQRAGGPYEQYFGPGTRLTVT.

This chain joins TRBV4-1 and TRBJ2-7; TRBD1 matches at 12 bases. The trim removed 1 base at V and 6 bases at J, leaving 7 bases unmatched. This CDR3 region has 16 residues. CDR1 MGHRA and CDR2 YSYEKL come from the germline V gene. In DNA form, the CDR3 reads TGCGCCAGCAGCCAAGTAGGGACAGGGGGCGTTTCCGAGCAGTACTTC. It translates to CASSQVGTGGVSEQYF.

To note about this clone: The sample has other DNA sequences that encode this CDR3 too. The CDR3: CASSLGQGVETQYF. CDR3 DNA: TGTGCCAGCAGCTTGGGACAGGGCGTAGAGACCCAGTACTTC. The genes are TRBV5-6 and TRBJ2-5, with TRBD1 matching 7 bases. Germline trimming cut 0 bases from V and 4 bases from J; bases unmatched to any gene: 3. CDR1 is SGHDT, CDR2 YYEEEE, per germline. The CDR3 is 14 amino acids.

On this clone itself: The sample has other DNA sequences that encode this CDR3 too. V gene TRBV27 combines with J gene TRBJ2-3; the D is unclear. Trimming stripped 2 bases from V and 0 bases from J, with 6 bases between. The CDR3 extends over 14 amino acids. Germline V CDR1 and CDR2: MNHEY, SMNVEV (reference sequence). CDR3 loop: CASSLGPSTDTQYF. The CDR3 nucleotides are TGTGCCAGCAGTTTAGGCCCCAGCACAGATACGCAGTATTTT.

Turning to this clone: The same CDR3 can be traced to other DNA sequences in this sample. The J gene is TRBJ2-7, the V gene TRBV11-2, with TRBD2 matching 10 bases. Germline lookup yields CDR1 SGHAT and CDR2 FQNNGV. The CDR3 contains 14 residues. V shed 1 base and J 4 bases; nucleotides not matched to a gene: 1. The chain's CDR3 is CASSLGTSGYEQYF. The CDR3 region has the DNA TGTGCCAGCAGCTTAGGGACTAGCGGTTACGAGCAGTACTTC.

The chain combines TRBV29-1 with TRBJ2-3; 7 bases are a match to TRBD1. The CDR3 consists of 15 residues. CDR1 is SQVTM, CDR2 ANQGSEA, per germline. V lost 1 base, J lost 4 bases, and 8 bases stayed unmatched. CDR3 sequence reads: CSVEGGTDPPDTQYF. The CDR3 DNA reads TGCAGCGTTGAAGGGGGGACAGACCCCCCAGATACGCAGTATTTT.

On this clone: Different DNA sequences within this sample yield the same CDR3. DNA for the CDR3: TGTGCCAGCAGCCCCGGGGGGGAGCAGTACTTC. Amino acids: CASSPGGEQYF. The chain employs TRBV9 and TRBJ2-7; 7 bases align to TRBD2. This CDR3 has 11 residues. Germline CDR1 and CDR2: SGDLS and YYNGEE. Trimming took 4 bases from V and 7 from J; bases not matched to a gene: 2.

The chain carries TRBV6-5 and TRBJ2-1; TRBD1 matches at 10 bases. CDR3 size: 13 residues. V gave up 9 bases and J gave up 3 bases; unmatched junction bases: 2. Germline CDR1 MNHEY, CDR2 SVGAGI. The CDR3 loop reads CASGQGGYNEQFF. In nucleotides, the CDR3 is TGTGCCAGTGGACAGGGGGGCTACAATGAGCAGTTCTTC.

The V and J genes are TRBV13 and TRBJ1-1, with D unclear. V lost 0 bases, J lost 4 bases, and 6 bases lay in between. From germline, CDR1 is PRHDT and CDR2 FYEKMQ (reference sequence). This CDR3 is built from 13 residues. In DNA, the CDR3 is TGTGCCAGCAGCTTAGGTATCAGCACTGAAGCTTTCTTT. Translated: CASSLGISTEAFF.

The rearrangement joins TRBV7-9 to TRBJ2-1, with D possibly being TRBD2 (6 bases). CDR3 size: 19 residues. Trimming took off 1 base at V and 4 bases at J, with 23 bases between the two ends. Germline values: CDR1 SEHNR, CDR2 FQNEAQ (reference sequence). The CDR3 DNA sequence: TGTGCCAGCAGCTTAGTCGTTCTGGAACTAGGCGGGAATTACAATGAGCAGTTCTTC. This gives the protein CASSLVVLELGGNYNEQFF.

This clone was found once. This sequence joins TRBV28 and TRBJ1-2; the match to TRBD1 covers 8 bases. Germline-derived CDR1 and CDR2 are MDHEN and SYDVKM. CDR3 length: 14 amino acids. V gave up 6 bases and J gave up 5 bases; unmatched junction bases: 8. CDR3 sequence (DNA): TGTGCCAGCAGCTACAGGGGGACGGGGTATGGCTACACCTTC. Its translation: CASSYRGTGYGYTF.

CDR3 in amino acids: CAISESRDATYEQYF. The DNA for the CDR3 is TGTGCCATCAGTGAGTCTAGGGACGCCACCTACGAGCAGTACTTC. The chain links TRBV10-3 to TRBJ2-7; D possibly matches TRBD1 or TRBD2 (5 bases each). There are 15 residues in the CDR3. Germline V gives CDR1 ENHRY, CDR2 SYGVKD. Trimming removed 0 bases from V and 2 bases from J, with 11 bases in between.